This record concerns one T cell receptor beta chain sequence. Study processing details: Using reference gene primer amplification, nucleated cell counts were estimated. Assay used: immunoSEQ multiplex PCR; TCRdb lists only in-frame clones, some missing. V, J and clone size derive from that table, while D and trimming were established from the DNA sequence. The sample yields 150,000 to 200,000 clones, over 75% seen once. This entry comes from a study of blood T cell repertoires in COVID-19. Whole-study context: T cells, B-cell-depleted T cells, or PBMCs provided the cDNA or gDNA that served as material.

This CDR3 has 21 residues. The trim removed 1 base at V and 3 bases at J, leaving 14 bases unmatched. Germline CDR1 MRHNA, CDR2 SNTAGT. This TCR was sampled from a human donor with active or convalescent COVID-19. The donor label of this sample is uncertain. The V and J genes are TRBV6-4 and TRBJ2-5, with 16 bases lining up with TRBD2. The sample was peripheral blood. In nucleotides, the CDR3 is TGTGCCAGCAGTGACTTAACCGGGACTAGCGGGGGGGCCTCTAATGAAGAGACCCAGTACTTC. Translated: CASSDLTGTSGGASNEETQYF.